This T cell receptor beta chain was recovered during a study of human thymus T cells. During corrective heart surgery, resections were taken, and the thymus tissue came from them. Repertoires were generated with immunoSEQ multiplex PCR, while TCRdb's copy carries only in-frame clones and drops some. The repertoire holds tens of thousands of clones, with about 96% as singletons. The germline CDR1 and CDR2 sequences are SSHAT and FNYEAQ (reference sequence). The length of the CDR3 is 15 residues. To note about this clone: Mismatch with germline at one junction end may stem from a read error.

Sequencing was carried out using thymus tissue. The sequence came from a boy under three years old with a congenital heart defect but otherwise immunologically healthy. The chain employs TRBV7-7 and TRBJ2-2, with a weak D call TRBD1 (5 bases). The CDR3 region is CASSLVAGHTGELFF. In DNA form, the CDR3 reads TGTGCTAGCAGCTTAGTGGCAGGGCACACCGGGGAGCTGTTTTTT.